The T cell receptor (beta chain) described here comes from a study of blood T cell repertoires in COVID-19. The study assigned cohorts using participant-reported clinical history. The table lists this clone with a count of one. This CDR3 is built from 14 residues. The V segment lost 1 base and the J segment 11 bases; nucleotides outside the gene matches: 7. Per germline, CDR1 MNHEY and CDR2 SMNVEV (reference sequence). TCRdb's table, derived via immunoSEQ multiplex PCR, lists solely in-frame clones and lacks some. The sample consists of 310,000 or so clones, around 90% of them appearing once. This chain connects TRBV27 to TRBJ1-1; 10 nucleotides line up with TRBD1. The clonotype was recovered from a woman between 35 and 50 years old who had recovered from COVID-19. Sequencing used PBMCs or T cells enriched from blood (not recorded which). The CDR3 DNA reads TGTGCCAGCAGTTTATACGACGGGACAGGGGAGGCTTTCTTT. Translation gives CASSLYDGTGEAFF.